This T cell receptor beta chain was retrieved from a study of beta chain features in type 1 diabetes. Study summary: Regarding age, gender and cell yields, patients proved similar to healthy donors. The examined sorted cells totaled over 85,000,000 across samples. General observations from the study: All four CD4+ subsets of Type 1 diabetes patients contained TCRB CDR3s that were moderately but significantly shorter.

TCRB transcripts that were expressed got sequenced, as all of the isolated RNA had been reverse transcribed. Generated by immunoSEQ multiplex PCR, the TCRdb table keeps only in-frame clones and is missing some. This table has just under 150,000 clones, about 13% appearing once. As to this clone: Its antigen remains unidentified.

V lost 5 bases, J lost 3 bases, and 9 bases lay in between. Per germline, CDR1 MNHNS and CDR2 SASEGT. The CDR3 totals 13 residues. The sequence derives from a man aged 18-30 years with type 1 diabetes. Sequencing was carried out using central memory CD4+ T cells from blood. The rearrangement uses TRBV6-1 and TRBJ2-3; D might be TRBD1 (5 bases). The CDR3 DNA reads as TGTGCCAGCAGTATGACAGTGACAGATACGCAGTATTTT. Translating it yields CASSMTVTDTQYF.